The 21 T cell receptor beta chains in this list originate from one sample, sequenced in a study of PD-1 blockade in classical Hodgkin lymphoma. Clones were sequenced by immunoSEQ multiplex PCR, and TCRdb holds only the in-frame ones, with some missing. The data show about 25,000 clones, around 86% seen once. The time point was: cycle 4 day 1 (C4D1), after less than 7 weeks of nivolumab. No patient escaped relapse after autologous stem cell transplantation, and brentuximab vedotin exposure varied. Investigators isolated CD4+ T cells from thawed PBMCs through magnetic negative selection. Sequencing used CD4+ T cells from blood, obtained before the fourth cycle of nivolumab. Receptors were obtained from a human donor with classical Hodgkin lymphoma.

This chain joins TRBV19 and TRBJ1-2, with 7 bases fitting TRBD1. With 5 bases clipped from V and 0 bases from J, the junction kept 3 bases outside the gene matches. The CDR3 is made up of 14 amino acids. Germline values: CDR1 LNHDA, CDR2 SQIVND (reference sequence). Here the CDR3 DNA reads TGTGCCAGTAGTGTGCAGGGGGCTAACTATGGCTACACCTTC. It yields the protein CASSVQGANYGYTF.

This clone came up a few times. The chain has TRBV7-9 and TRBJ1-2, with D perhaps matching TRBD1 (5 bases). The germline gives CDR1 SEHNR, CDR2 FQNEAQ (reference sequence). Trimming removed 2 bases from V and 9 bases from J, with 19 bases in between. This CDR3 region has 15 residues. CDR3 loop: CASSLFGGTGESYTF. CDR3 nucleotide sequence: TGTGCCAGCAGCTTATTTGGTGGAACAGGCGAGAGCTACACCTTC.

The CDR3 sequence is CASSRGETRQETQYF. CDR3 nucleotides: TGTGCCAGCAGCCGAGGAGAAACAAGGCAAGAGACCCAGTACTTC. This chain links TRBV11-3 with TRBJ2-5; D is unresolved. Germline lookup yields CDR1 SGHNT and CDR2 YENEEA. The V end was cut by 5 bases, the J end by 2 bases, with 15 bases between. The CDR3 spans 15 residues. Based on the CDR3 plus reference TRBV11-3 and TRBJ2-5, the full variable domain is EAGVVQSPRYKIIEKKQPVAFWCNPISGHNTLYWYLQNLGQGPELLIRYENEEAVDDSQLPKDRFSAERLKGVDSTLKIQPAELGDSAVYLCASSRGETRQETQYFGPGTRLLVL.

This clone was detected once. The DNA for the CDR3 is TGCGCCAGCAGCCTCCAGCAGGCAAGGATGAACACTGAAGCTTTCTTT. It is translated as CASSLQQARMNTEAFF. The genes are TRBV5-1 and TRBJ1-1; D call uncertain. CDR1 is SGHRS, CDR2 YFSETQ, per germline. This CDR3 has 16 residues. Deletions cut 4 bases from V and 0 bases from J, with 16 bases between.

This clone appeared a single time. The V call is TRBV7-9, the J call TRBJ2-5; D uncertain. The length of the CDR3 is 12 residues. Trimming pared 0 bases from V and 5 bases from J, leaving 4 bases between. CDR1 SEHNR and CDR2 FQNEAQ come from the germline V gene (reference sequence). The CDR3 DNA follows: TGTGCCAGCAGCTTAGCGGGGGAGACCCAGTACTTC. This translates into CASSLAGETQYF. The whole variable domain, remainder taken from reference TRBV7-9 and TRBJ2-5, is DTGVSQNPRHKITKRGQNVTFRCDPISEHNRLYWYRQTLGQGPEFLTYFQNEAQLEKSRLLSDRFSAERPKGSFSTLEIQRTEQGDSAMYLCASSLAGETQYFGPGTRLLVL.

J is TRBJ1-1 and V is TRBV14; D gene ambiguous. Trimming took off 4 bases at V and 6 bases at J, with 12 bases between the two ends. The CDR3 loop spans 13 amino acids. Germline V CDR1 and CDR2: SGHDN, FVKESK. Here the CDR3 reads CASSPTGGSEAFF. DNA for the CDR3: TGTGCCAGCAGCCCAACCGGTGGATCTGAAGCTTTCTTT.

The count of this clone is one. The CDR3 DNA sequence: TGTGCCAGCTCACCGCGGGCAGGAGGGAAAGATACGCAGTATTTT. As protein: CASSPRAGGKDTQYF. The chain couples TRBV18 to TRBJ2-3; D perhaps matches TRBD2 (6 bases). This CDR3 spans 15 amino acids. Trimming shortened V by 3 bases and J by 5 bases, and 15 bases separated the two germline ends. The germline CDR1 and CDR2 sequences are KGHSH and LQKENI. Full variable domain (missing parts from reference TRBV18 and TRBJ2-3): NAGVMQNPRHLVRRRGQEARLRCSPMKGHSHVYWYRQLPEEGLKFMVYLQKENIIDESGMPKERFSAEFPKEGPSILRIQQVVRGDSAAYFCASSPRAGGKDTQYFGPGTRLTVL.

This clone has a single count. The V gene is TRBV7-2, the J gene TRBJ1-2, with TRBD1 matching over 7 bases. The CDR3 is made up of 15 amino acids. Germline loops: CDR1 SGHTA, CDR2 FQGNSA. Trimming removed 3 bases from V and 4 bases from J; junction bases left unmatched: 8. CDR3 nucleotides: TGTGCCAGCAGCTTGGAAAGACAGGGATTCTATGGCTACACCTTC. It specifies CASSLERQGFYGYTF.

V and J are TRBV7-9 and TRBJ2-2; D remains unclear. V lost 2 bases, J lost 6 bases, and 7 bases lay in between. The germline CDR1 and CDR2 sequences are SEHNR and FQNEAQ (reference sequence). The CDR3 spans 13 residues. The CDR3 sequence is CASSLFGAGELFF. The CDR3 DNA sequence: TGTGCCAGCAGCTTATTTGGAGCCGGGGAGCTGTTTTTT.

V gene TRBV19 combines with J gene TRBJ1-3; D uncertain. The CDR3 is 12 residues long. The germline V gene encodes CDR1 LNHDA and CDR2 SQIVND (reference sequence). The germline V and J ends were trimmed by 6 bases and 4 bases, with 7 bases remaining between them. This CDR3 is CASSDVGNTIYF. Written as DNA, the CDR3 is TGTGCCAGTAGCGATGTAGGAAACACCATATATTTT.

Comments on this clone: The junction and the germline gene differ at one end; a read error may be behind it. The chain is built from TRBV7-7 and TRBJ2-1, with D perhaps matching TRBD2 (5 bases). CDR1 is SSHAT, CDR2 FNYEAQ, per germline (reference sequence). The CDR3 covers 13 residues. The CDR3, as DNA: TGTGCTAGCAGCTCGACGGTGGCGGGTGAGCAGTTCTTC. This codes for CASSSTVAGEQFF.

The J gene is TRBJ2-7, the V gene TRBV4-2; D not resolved. Germline CDR1 is LGHNA and CDR2 is YNFKEQ. The germline V and J ends were trimmed by 0 bases and 2 bases, with 14 bases remaining between them. The CDR3 spans 16 residues. The chain's CDR3 is CASSQEVGRQAYEQYF. The CDR3 region has the DNA TGTGCCAGCAGCCAAGAGGTGGGTAGGCAGGCCTACGAGCAGTACTTC.

This clone has only one observation. V usage is TRBV7-2 and J usage is TRBJ2-5, with D hard to call. The J call may be mistaken, given a closer DNA end match to TRBJ2-7. The CDR3 totals 12 residues. The germline V gene encodes CDR1 SGHTA and CDR2 FQGNSA. The CDR3 loop is CASSLDVYEQYF. The CDR3 nucleotides are TGTGCCAGCAGCTTAGATGTGTACGAGCAGTACTTC.

The chain has TRBV6-6 and TRBJ2-3, with D unresolved. This CDR3 spans 12 amino acids. V lost 3 bases to trimming and J lost 5 bases, with 6 bases between them. The germline CDR1 and CDR2 sequences are MNHNY and SVGAGI (reference sequence). In DNA, the CDR3 is TGTGCCAGCAGTTATGGGGTAGATACGCAGTATTTT. Translation: CASSYGVDTQYF.

The gene calls are TRBV5-4 and TRBJ2-5; D is unclear. The germline CDR1 and CDR2 sequences are SGHNT and YYREEE (reference sequence). V lost 1 base and J 5 bases, leaving 3 bases between the germline ends. The CDR3 loop spans 11 amino acids. This CDR3 is CASSLKETQYF. The CDR3 bases are TGTGCCAGCAGCTTGAAGGAGACCCAGTACTTC.

The chain joins TRBV13 to TRBJ2-2; either TRBD1 or TRBD2 may fit D (6 bases each). The V gene's germline CDR1 is PRHDT and CDR2 FYEKMQ (reference sequence). Trimming removed 0 bases from V and 5 bases from J, with 16 bases in between. This CDR3 has 17 residues. The CDR3 DNA reads as TGTGCCAGCAGCTTAGGCGTCCGGGGGCAGGGAACCGGGGAGCTGTTTTTT. It specifies CASSLGVRGQGTGELFF.

This sequence joins TRBV11-1 and TRBJ2-3; the D gene is possibly TRBD2 (6 bases). This CDR3 region has 16 residues. V gave up 5 bases and J gave up 7 bases, with 22 bases separating them. The germline gives CDR1 SGHAT, CDR2 FQDESV (reference sequence). CDR3 DNA: TGTGCCAGCAGCGAACCCGGGACTCCCGAGAGAAATACGCAGTATTTT. Protein: CASSEPGTPERNTQYF.

CDR3: CASSQSGGLYNEQFF. The CDR3 DNA is TGTGCCAGCAGTCAAAGCGGGGGGCTCTACAATGAGCAGTTCTTC. The J gene is TRBJ2-1, the V gene TRBV11-3; 9 bases map to TRBD2. The CDR3 covers 15 residues. Per germline, CDR1 SGHNT and CDR2 YENEEA. V shed 6 bases, J shed 3 bases, and the junction held 6 bases outside the gene matches.

The rearrangement uses TRBV9 and TRBJ2-3; 8 bases are a match to TRBD1. The J segment lost 2 bases and the V segment lost 4 bases, leaving 9 bases of the junction unmatched. The CDR3 contains 16 residues. Germline assignment: CDR1 SGDLS and CDR2 YYNGEE. DNA of the CDR3: TGTGCCAGCAGCAGAAGACAGGGGCCCTCCACAGATACGCAGTATTTT. Translation: CASSRRQGPSTDTQYF.

The J gene is TRBJ2-2, the V gene TRBV10-3; the match to TRBD1 covers 11 bases. This CDR3 region has 15 residues. J was trimmed by 1 base and V by 10 bases; bases with no gene match: 5. In germline, CDR1 is ENHRY, CDR2 SYGVKD. CDR3 region: CATGQGDLNTGELFF. In nucleotides, the CDR3 is TGTGCCACGGGACAGGGGGACTTGAACACCGGGGAGCTGTTTTTT.

This chain links TRBV5-4 with TRBJ1-2, with unresolved D. Germline lookup yields CDR1 SGHNT and CDR2 YYREEE (reference sequence). This CDR3 has 14 amino acids. The germline V and J ends were trimmed by 0 bases and 4 bases, with 10 bases remaining between them. The chain's CDR3 is CASSLDKGSYGYTF. The CDR3, as DNA: TGTGCCAGCAGCTTGGATAAAGGGAGCTATGGCTACACCTTC.